This T cell receptor beta chain is from a study of glioma-infiltrating T cells. At least ten counts were recorded for this clonotype. What it recognizes is unknown. Whole-study findings and limits: CDR3 overlap between tissue and blood was very small. Tissue-blood divergence was below expectation in non-neoplastic patients, above in gliomas.

The CDR3 has 12 residues. With 4 bases removed from V and 6 bases from J, the gap between germline ends came to 7 bases. Germline V CDR1 and CDR2: KGHDR, SFDVKD. Amplification of TCR alpha and beta CDR3 regions from RNA used iRepertoire nested multiplex PCR. For one-step reverse transcription and amplification, about 85-400 ng of tissue mRNA or PBMC total RNA was used. Via MiXCR, TCRdb re-called the multiplex PCR reads, giving one row per CDR3 protein. The table shows about 190,000 distinct CDR3 sequences, with more than 30% occurring only once. The chain joins TRBV24-1 to TRBJ2-3; no definite D call. The source of this sequence is a human donor with low-grade glioma or glioblastoma, undergoing nonglioma brain surgery, or in good health (not recorded which). The specimen was glioma tissue, nonneoplastic brain tissue, or PBMCs (not recorded which). CDR3 sequence reads: CATSDPRDTQYF. DNA for the CDR3: TGTGCCACCAGTGACCCACGGGATACGCAGTATTTT.